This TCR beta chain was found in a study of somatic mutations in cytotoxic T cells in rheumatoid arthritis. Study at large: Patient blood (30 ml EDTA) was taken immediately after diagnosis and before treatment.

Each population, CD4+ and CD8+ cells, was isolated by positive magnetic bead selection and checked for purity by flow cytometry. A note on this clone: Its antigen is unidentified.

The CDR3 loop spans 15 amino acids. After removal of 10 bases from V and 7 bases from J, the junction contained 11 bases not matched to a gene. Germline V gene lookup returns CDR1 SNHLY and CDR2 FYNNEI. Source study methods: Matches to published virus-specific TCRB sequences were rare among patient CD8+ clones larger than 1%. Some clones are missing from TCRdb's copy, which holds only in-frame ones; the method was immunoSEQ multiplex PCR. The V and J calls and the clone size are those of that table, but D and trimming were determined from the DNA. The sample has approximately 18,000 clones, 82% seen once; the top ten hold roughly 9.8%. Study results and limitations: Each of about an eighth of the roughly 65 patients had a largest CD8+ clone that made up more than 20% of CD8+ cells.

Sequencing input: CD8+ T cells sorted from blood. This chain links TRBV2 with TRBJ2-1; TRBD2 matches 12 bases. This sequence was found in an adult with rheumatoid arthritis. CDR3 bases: TGTGCCACCAAGATATCTAGCGGGGGGGCAAATGAGCAGTTCTTC. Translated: CATKISSGGANEQFF.